This T cell receptor beta chain originates from a study of blood T cell repertoires in COVID-19. Background on the study: The United States, Italy and Spain were the sources of the acute and convalescent COVID-19 samples. T cells, B-cell-depleted T cells, or PBMCs supplied cDNA or gDNA.

Germline values: CDR1 SGHRS, CDR2 YFSETQ. The germline V and J ends were trimmed by 6 bases and 9 bases, with 19 bases remaining between them. The CDR3 runs to 14 residues. Sequencing was performed with immunoSEQ multiplex PCR; in TCRdb, only in-frame clones are kept and a portion is missing. The table includes about 300,000 clones, around 89% detected once. The rearrangement uses TRBV5-1 and TRBJ2-1, with a tentative D call TRBD1 (6 bases). The specimen was peripheral blood. The sequence came from a man aged 40-49 years with acute or convalescent COVID-19. This CDR3 reads CASIAVLGAIEQFF. The CDR3 nucleotides are TGCGCCAGCATCGCCGTCTTGGGGGCGATTGAGCAGTTCTTC.